Listed below are T cell receptor beta chains from one sample, sequenced in a study of technical replicates of blood from several donors. Clones were sequenced by immunoSEQ multiplex PCR, and TCRdb holds only the in-frame ones, with some missing. The sample lists 65,000 to 85,000 clones, 85% to 95% occurring once. Sequencing input: T cells isolated from PBMCs. The receptors come from a human donor in good health. Both conserved end residues are part of each CDR3. Each record gives: D gene, V gene, J gene, clone size, CDR3 protein, CDR3 DNA. A D gene is named only where the DNA matches it firmly. Clone size, where shown, is once, few, many, or a class for clones that have expanded.

d_gene: TRBD2; v_gene: TRBV9; j_gene: TRBJ2-3; abundance: NA; CDR3aa: CASSVTLAGTDTQYF; CDR3nt: TGTGCCAGCAGCGTAACGCTAGCGGGGACAGATACGCAGTATTTT
d_gene: TRBD1; v_gene: TRBV10-2; j_gene: TRBJ1-5; abundance: NA; CDR3aa: CASNPGQGNNQPQHF; CDR3nt: TGCGCCAGCAACCCGGGACAGGGGAACAATCAGCCCCAGCATTTT
d_gene: TRBD1; v_gene: TRBV6-5; j_gene: TRBJ1-1; abundance: NA; CDR3aa: CASSDPTGKAFF; CDR3nt: TGTGCCAGCAGCGACCCGACAGGGAAGGCTTTCTTT
d_gene: NA; v_gene: TRBV18; j_gene: TRBJ1-2; abundance: NA; CDR3aa: CASSPSLNSAVYGYTF; CDR3nt: TGTGCCAGCTCTCCGTCCCTAAACTCGGCGGTTTATGGCTACACCTTC
d_gene: NA; v_gene: TRBV11-1; j_gene: TRBJ2-1; abundance: NA; CDR3aa: CASSLGGFQFF; CDR3nt: TGTGCCAGCAGCTTGGGGGGATTCCAGTTCTTC
d_gene: TRBD1; v_gene: TRBV19; j_gene: TRBJ2-7; abundance: NA; CDR3aa: CASKDRVNEQYF; CDR3nt: TGTGCCAGTAAAGACAGGGTCAACGAGCAGTACTTC
d_gene: NA; v_gene: TRBV5-4; j_gene: TRBJ1-1; abundance: few; CDR3aa: CASSLGPGGGHLDTEAFF; CDR3nt: TGTGCCAGCAGCTTGGGGCCCGGGGGGGGCCACCTTGACACTGAAGCTTTCTTT
d_gene: NA; v_gene: TRBV28; j_gene: TRBJ1-1; abundance: NA; CDR3aa: CASSVTGEAFF; CDR3nt: TGTGCCAGCAGTGTCACAGGGGAAGCTTTCTTT
d_gene: TRBD1; v_gene: TRBV10-3; j_gene: TRBJ1-2; abundance: NA; CDR3aa: CAISPTLDREGYTF; CDR3nt: TGTGCCATCAGTCCTACCCTGGACAGGGAGGGCTACACCTTC
d_gene: NA; v_gene: TRBV10-1; j_gene: TRBJ2-3; abundance: NA; CDR3aa: CASSEGGRASTDTQYF; CDR3nt: TGCGCCAGCAGTGAGGGAGGTAGGGCCTCCACAGATACGCAGTATTTT
d_gene: TRBD2; v_gene: TRBV6-6; j_gene: TRBJ2-7; abundance: NA; CDR3aa: CASSYSMAGELYEQYF; CDR3nt: TGTGCCAGCAGTTACTCGATGGCGGGGGAGTTATACGAGCAGTACTTC
d_gene: NA; v_gene: TRBV2; j_gene: TRBJ2-2; abundance: NA; CDR3aa: CASSDSLTARTGELFF; CDR3nt: TGTGCCAGCAGTGACAGTTTGACAGCCCGCACCGGGGAGCTGTTTTTT
d_gene: TRBD2; v_gene: TRBV4-2; j_gene: TRBJ2-1; abundance: NA; CDR3aa: CASSQGKGLAGANEQFF; CDR3nt: TGTGCCAGCAGCCAAGGAAAAGGACTAGCGGGAGCCAATGAGCAGTTCTTC
d_gene: TRBD1; v_gene: TRBV30; j_gene: TRBJ1-2; abundance: NA; CDR3aa: CACPQDRGPLSGYTF; CDR3nt: TGTGCCTGCCCCCAGGACAGGGGGCCGTTGTCTGGCTACACCTTC
d_gene: TRBD1; v_gene: TRBV4-1; j_gene: TRBJ1-2; abundance: few; CDR3aa: CASSRQGSTYGYTF; CDR3nt: TGCGCCAGCAGTCGACAGGGGTCCACCTATGGCTACACCTTC
d_gene: NA; v_gene: TRBV4-1; j_gene: TRBJ2-5; abundance: NA; CDR3aa: CASSQDLLQASERETQYF; CDR3nt: TGCGCCAGCAGCCAAGACTTATTACAGGCTAGCGAACGAGAGACCCAGTACTTC
d_gene: NA; v_gene: TRBV7-9; j_gene: TRBJ1-1; abundance: NA; CDR3aa: CASSPQGGMNTEAFF; CDR3nt: TGTGCCAGCAGCCCTCAGGGCGGTATGAACACTGAAGCTTTCTTT
d_gene: TRBD1; v_gene: TRBV7-8; j_gene: TRBJ2-1; abundance: once; CDR3aa: CASSPRIDRDYNEQFF; CDR3nt: TGTGCCAGCAGCCCACGAATCGACAGGGACTACAATGAGCAGTTCTTC
d_gene: NA; v_gene: TRBV19; j_gene: TRBJ1-2; abundance: NA; CDR3aa: CASSHGLDSKYGYTF; CDR3nt: TGTGCCAGTAGTCATGGTTTGGACAGCAAGTATGGCTACACCTTC
d_gene: NA; v_gene: TRBV11-2; j_gene: TRBJ1-5; abundance: once; CDR3aa: CASSFPGASQPQHF; CDR3nt: TGTGCCAGCAGCTTCCCGGGAGCAAGCCAGCCCCAGCATTTT
d_gene: TRBD1; v_gene: TRBV29-1; j_gene: TRBJ2-1; abundance: NA; CDR3aa: CSATRGQHEQFF; CDR3nt: TGCAGCGCCACCAGGGGGCAGCATGAGCAGTTCTTC
d_gene: TRBD2; v_gene: TRBV4-1; j_gene: TRBJ2-1; abundance: once; CDR3aa: CASSQGLAGYGEQFF; CDR3nt: TGCGCCAGCAGCCAGGGACTAGCGGGCTACGGTGAGCAGTTCTTC
d_gene: NA; v_gene: TRBV6-4; j_gene: TRBJ2-2; abundance: NA; CDR3aa: CASSEGAGNTGELFF; CDR3nt: TGTGCCAGCAGTGAGGGGGCAGGGAACACCGGGGAGCTGTTTTTT
d_gene: TRBD1; v_gene: TRBV28; j_gene: TRBJ2-1; abundance: once; CDR3aa: CASSPNDRDRNEQFF; CDR3nt: TGTGCCAGCAGTCCGAACGACAGGGACAGAAATGAGCAGTTCTTC
d_gene: TRBD1; v_gene: TRBV6-5; j_gene: TRBJ1-1; abundance: NA; CDR3aa: CASRRRGETEAFF; CDR3nt: TGTGCCAGCAGACGCAGGGGGGAGACTGAAGCTTTCTTT
d_gene: TRBD2; v_gene: TRBV5-1; j_gene: TRBJ2-1; abundance: NA; CDR3aa: CASSGAGGPYNEQFF; CDR3nt: TGCGCCAGCAGCGGGGCGGGGGGGCCCTACAATGAGCAGTTCTTC
d_gene: NA; v_gene: TRBV29-1; j_gene: TRBJ1-1; abundance: NA; CDR3aa: CSGRRLNTEAFF; CDR3nt: TGCAGCGGCCGTAGATTGAACACTGAAGCTTTCTTT
d_gene: NA; v_gene: TRBV4-1; j_gene: TRBJ2-3; abundance: NA; CDR3aa: CASSQVSRGTDTQYF; CDR3nt: TGCGCCAGCAGCCAAGTTAGCAGGGGCACAGATACGCAGTATTTT
d_gene: TRBD2; v_gene: TRBV29-1; j_gene: TRBJ2-3; abundance: NA; CDR3aa: CSVRDRFEREGWADTQYF; CDR3nt: TGCAGCGTGCGAGACAGGTTCGAGCGGGAGGGCTGGGCAGATACGCAGTATTTT
d_gene: TRBD2; v_gene: TRBV5-1; j_gene: TRBJ2-1; abundance: NA; CDR3aa: CASSHSLAGGPNEQFF; CDR3nt: TGCGCCAGCAGCCATTCACTAGCGGGAGGGCCCAATGAGCAGTTCTTC
d_gene: TRBD1; v_gene: TRBV2; j_gene: TRBJ1-3; abundance: NA; CDR3aa: CASSRGPGQVSGNTIYF; CDR3nt: TGTGCCAGCAGCCGCGGCCCGGGACAGGTGTCTGGAAACACCATATATTTT
d_gene: TRBD1; v_gene: TRBV30; j_gene: TRBJ1-6; abundance: NA; CDR3aa: CAWSARHLVSGLDREDSPLHF; CDR3nt: TGTGCCTGGAGTGCACGACACCTCGTTAGTGGGCTCGACAGGGAGGATTCACCCCTCCACTTT
d_gene: NA; v_gene: TRBV21-1; j_gene: TRBJ2-3; abundance: NA; CDR3aa: CASSNGSRLGSDTQYF; CDR3nt: TGTGCCAGCAGCAACGGATCGAGACTAGGGTCAGATACGCAGTATTTT
d_gene: TRBD2; v_gene: TRBV7-2; j_gene: TRBJ2-7; abundance: NA; CDR3aa: CASSPTEAGVYEQYF; CDR3nt: TGTGCCAGCAGCCCCACGGAAGCGGGAGTCTACGAGCAGTACTTC
d_gene: TRBD1; v_gene: TRBV12-5; j_gene: TRBJ2-2; abundance: NA; CDR3aa: CASGLLTGGPNTGELFF; CDR3nt: TGTGCTAGTGGTTTACTGACAGGGGGACCAAACACCGGGGAGCTGTTTTTT
d_gene: NA; v_gene: TRBV6-1; j_gene: TRBJ1-5; abundance: NA; CDR3aa: CASSEGQGPYSNQPQHF; CDR3nt: TGTGCCAGCAGTGAGGGCCAGGGCCCCTATAGCAATCAGCCCCAGCATTTT
d_gene: NA; v_gene: TRBV6-5; j_gene: TRBJ2-5; abundance: NA; CDR3aa: CASSPTPGDQETQYF; CDR3nt: TGTGCCAGCAGCCCCACCCCAGGGGACCAAGAGACCCAGTACTTC
d_gene: NA; v_gene: TRBV6-5; j_gene: TRBJ1-5; abundance: NA; CDR3aa: CASRSQGTNQPQHF; CDR3nt: TGTGCCAGCAGGAGCCAGGGGACGAATCAGCCCCAGCATTTT
d_gene: NA; v_gene: TRBV5-1; j_gene: TRBJ1-1; abundance: NA; CDR3aa: CASSLAKGAEAFF; CDR3nt: TGCGCCAGCAGCTTGGCTAAGGGGGCTGAAGCTTTCTTT
d_gene: NA; v_gene: TRBV5-1; j_gene: TRBJ1-5; abundance: NA; CDR3aa: CASSPRRRTEASQPQHF; CDR3nt: TGCGCCAGCAGCCCCAGGAGGCGGACAGAGGCGAGTCAGCCCCAGCATTTT
d_gene: TRBD1; v_gene: TRBV6-1; j_gene: TRBJ1-6; abundance: few; CDR3aa: CASSDRDRDLSPLHF; CDR3nt: TGTGCCAGCAGCGATAGGGACAGGGATTTATCACCCCTCCACTTT
d_gene: TRBD1; v_gene: TRBV6-1; j_gene: TRBJ2-7; abundance: NA; CDR3aa: CASSAGTGRGEQYF; CDR3nt: TGTGCCAGCAGTGCTGGGACAGGGAGGGGCGAGCAGTACTTC
d_gene: NA; v_gene: TRBV11-3; j_gene: TRBJ2-1; abundance: NA; CDR3aa: CASSFLENEQFF; CDR3nt: TGTGCCAGCAGCTTTTTAGAGAATGAGCAGTTCTTC
d_gene: TRBD1; v_gene: TRBV29-1; j_gene: TRBJ1-2; abundance: NA; CDR3aa: CSVIYRDSFYGYTF; CDR3nt: TGCAGCGTCATTTATCGGGACAGCTTTTATGGCTACACCTTC
d_gene: NA; v_gene: TRBV27; j_gene: TRBJ1-3; abundance: few; CDR3aa: CASSSRGGSYGNTIYF; CDR3nt: TGTGCCAGCAGTTCCCGTGGAGGGTCTTATGGAAACACCATATATTTT
d_gene: TRBD2; v_gene: TRBV4-1; j_gene: TRBJ2-7; abundance: NA; CDR3aa: CASSLTPGLAGDSYEQYF; CDR3nt: TGCGCCAGCAGCCTAACCCCAGGACTAGCGGGAGATTCCTACGAGCAGTACTTC
d_gene: NA; v_gene: TRBV7-3; j_gene: TRBJ1-5; abundance: NA; CDR3aa: CASSSTGSGQPQHF; CDR3nt: TGTGCCAGCAGCTCCACAGGAAGTGGCCAGCCCCAGCATTTT
d_gene: TRBD1; v_gene: TRBV5-1; j_gene: TRBJ2-5; abundance: once; CDR3aa: CASSPLTGTETQYF; CDR3nt: TGCGCCAGCAGCCCGCTGACAGGGACGGAGACCCAGTACTTC
d_gene: TRBD2; v_gene: TRBV2; j_gene: TRBJ2-3; abundance: NA; CDR3aa: CASSQLAASTDTQYF; CDR3nt: TGTGCCAGCAGCCAACTAGCGGCAAGCACAGATACGCAGTATTTT
d_gene: NA; v_gene: TRBV19; j_gene: TRBJ1-1; abundance: NA; CDR3aa: CASSDSWTEAFF; CDR3nt: TGTGCCAGTAGTGACAGTTGGACTGAAGCTTTCTTT
d_gene: NA; v_gene: TRBV11-3; j_gene: TRBJ1-1; abundance: NA; CDR3aa: CASRQQGMDTEAFF; CDR3nt: TGTGCCAGCAGACAACAGGGTATGGACACTGAAGCTTTCTTT
d_gene: TRBD2; v_gene: TRBV28; j_gene: TRBJ2-3; abundance: NA; CDR3aa: CASSLYGRASDTQYF; CDR3nt: TGTGCCAGCAGTTTATACGGGAGGGCGTCAGATACGCAGTATTTT
d_gene: TRBD2; v_gene: TRBV18; j_gene: TRBJ2-1; abundance: NA; CDR3aa: CASSEGFSGTSGRVLFF; CDR3nt: TGTGCCAGCTCCGAAGGGTTTTCCGGGACTAGCGGGAGAGTTCTGTTCTTC
d_gene: TRBD2; v_gene: TRBV27; j_gene: TRBJ2-7; abundance: NA; CDR3aa: CASSLTSRYEQYF; CDR3nt: TGTGCCAGCAGTCTGACTAGCCGGTACGAGCAGTACTTC
d_gene: TRBD1; v_gene: TRBV5-4; j_gene: TRBJ1-2; abundance: NA; CDR3aa: CASSFDRDSPNYGYTF; CDR3nt: TGTGCCAGCAGCTTCGACAGGGATTCGCCTAACTATGGCTACACCTTC
d_gene: NA; v_gene: TRBV30; j_gene: TRBJ1-2; abundance: NA; CDR3aa: CAWRGRETYGYTF; CDR3nt: TGTGCCTGGAGAGGTCGGGAGACCTATGGCTACACCTTC
d_gene: NA; v_gene: TRBV4-1; j_gene: TRBJ1-3; abundance: NA; CDR3aa: CASSQEQLSGNTIYF; CDR3nt: TGCGCCAGCAGCCAAGAACAGCTCTCTGGAAACACCATATATTTT
d_gene: TRBD2; v_gene: TRBV4-2; j_gene: TRBJ2-7; abundance: NA; CDR3aa: CASSPYPEDSGGYEQYF; CDR3nt: TGTGCCAGCAGTCCGTACCCTGAGGATAGCGGGGGGTACGAGCAGTACTTC
d_gene: NA; v_gene: TRBV7-2; j_gene: TRBJ2-1; abundance: NA; CDR3aa: CASRRRGMLAGEQFF; CDR3nt: TGTGCCAGCAGACGGCGGGGCATGCTCGCGGGTGAGCAGTTCTTC
d_gene: TRBD2; v_gene: TRBV7-9; j_gene: TRBJ2-3; abundance: NA; CDR3aa: CASSPLAGVLDTQYF; CDR3nt: TGTGCCAGCAGCCCATTAGCGGGAGTTTTAGATACGCAGTATTTT